The 8 T cell receptor beta chains below come from one sample, sequenced in a study of T-cell memory formation after mild COVID-19. TCRdb passed the 5' RACE reads through MiXCR, listing each CDR3 protein once. The data show about 500,000 distinct CDR3 sequences, with around 21% seen just once and under 15% held by the top ten. The sequencing sample was made of PBMCs or a T cell subset sorted from them (not recorded which). All receptors derive from an adult woman who had mild COVID-19 (a few samples of this study predate the infection). Cell type and time point are not known.

The V gene is TRBV20-1, the J gene TRBJ2-1; 12 positions agree with TRBD2. Losses at the gene ends were 6 bases for V and 6 bases for J; bases not matched to a gene: 6. CDR1 and CDR2 from the germline V gene are DFQATT and SNEGSKA (reference sequence). The CDR3 totals 14 residues. The CDR3 DNA follows: TGCAGTGCCTGGACTAGCGGGGCAGTCAATGAGCAGTTCTTC. Translating gives CSAWTSGAVNEQFF.

In this sample, this clonotype turned up many times. The CDR3: CASSDRPNTEAFF. The CDR3 DNA is TGTGCCAGCAGCGACAGACCGAACACTGAAGCTTTCTTT. The chain is built from TRBV9 and TRBJ1-1; D unclear. The CDR3 sequence is 13 residues long. V was cut by 3 bases and J by 1 base, with 7 bases left in between. CDR1 is SGDLS and CDR2 is YYNGEE in the germline V gene.

The genes are TRBV7-2 and TRBJ2-3, with a weak D call TRBD1 (5 bases). The CDR3 covers 15 residues. Germline CDR1 is SGHTA and CDR2 is FQGNSA. V was pared by 5 bases and J by 4 bases, with 16 bases between. The CDR3, as DNA: TGTGCCAGCAGCCTACGTTCAGGGCGTGCAGATACGCAGTATTTT. This codes for CASSLRSGRADTQYF.

The chain carries TRBV11-2 and TRBJ2-1; D perhaps matches TRBD2 (6 bases). The CDR3 spans 13 residues. Deletions cut 5 bases from V and 9 bases from J, with 14 bases between. Germline CDR1 reads SGHAT; CDR2 reads FQNNGV. CDR3: CASSLEGLSEQFF. The CDR3 bases are TGTGCCAGCAGCCTGGAGGGGCTTAGTGAGCAGTTCTTC.

The chain employs TRBV7-2 and TRBJ2-1, with 16 bases that match TRBD2. The germline V gene has CDR1 SGHTA and CDR2 FQGNSA. The CDR3 contains 17 residues. V shed 5 bases and J 4 bases; nucleotides not matched to a gene: 5. CDR3 residues: CASSAMGLAGGYNEQFF. The CDR3, as DNA: TGTGCCAGCAGCGCCATGGGACTAGCGGGAGGGTACAATGAGCAGTTCTTC.

This clonotype has more than one count but fewer than ten. The chain is built from TRBV3-1 and TRBJ2-7, with 9 bases fitting TRBD2. Looked up from germline, CDR1 is LGHDT and CDR2 is YNNKEL (reference sequence). Germline trimming cut 1 base from V and 5 bases from J; bases unmatched to any gene: 9. The CDR3 spans 16 residues. In DNA, the CDR3 is TGTGCCAGCAGCCAAGCATGGGGCGGGGGGGCTCACGAGCAGTACTTC. Translating gives CASSQAWGGGAHEQYF.

This clonotype was picked up a small number of times. DNA of the CDR3: TGTGCCAGCAGCGTGCGCGGCGGAAACACCATATATTTT. This gives the protein CASSVRGGNTIYF. The rearrangement uses TRBV9 and TRBJ1-3; D unresolved. The V end was cut by 2 bases, the J end by 4 bases, with 7 bases between. This CDR3 is built from 13 residues. Germline V CDR1 and CDR2: SGDLS, YYNGEE.

The chain has TRBV5-6 and TRBJ2-1; 11 bases match TRBD1. CDR1 is SGHDT and CDR2 is YYEEEE in the germline V gene. V lost 3 bases to trimming and J lost 7 bases; unmatched junction nucleotides: 3. This CDR3 spans 14 amino acids. The CDR3 spells CASSWGTGGNEQFF. The CDR3 DNA reads TGTGCCAGCAGCTGGGGGACAGGGGGAAATGAGCAGTTCTTC.